The 14 T cell receptor beta chains below all came from one sample that was sequenced in a study of cytomegalovirus exposure and HLA in healthy donors. Repertoires were generated with immunoSEQ multiplex PCR, while TCRdb's copy carries only in-frame clones and drops some. The repertoire holds some 230,000 clones, with under 95% as singletons. Source material: PBMCs. The receptors derive from a woman aged 18-29 years in good health and CMV-seronegative.

The chain employs TRBV28 and TRBJ1-2, with 10 bases fitting TRBD1. CDR3 length: 15 residues. Trimming took 3 bases from V and 6 from J; bases not matched to a gene: 7. Germline CDR1 reads MDHEN; CDR2 reads SYDVKM. For the CDR3, the DNA is TGTGCCAGCAGTTTCAGGTTGGGACAGGGGCATGGCTACACCTTC. Translating it yields CASSFRLGQGHGYTF.

The V gene is TRBV28, the J gene TRBJ2-2; unclear D gene. Trimming shortened V by 4 bases and J by 1 base, and 7 bases separated the two germline ends. From germline, CDR1 is MDHEN and CDR2 SYDVKM. The CDR3 covers 14 residues. The CDR3 region has the DNA TGTGCCAGCAGTTGGGCAGGGAACACCGGGGAGCTGTTTTTT. Protein product: CASSWAGNTGELFF.

The chain has TRBV19 and TRBJ1-2, with D maybe TRBD1 (5 bases). The germline CDR1 and CDR2 sequences are LNHDA and SQIVND (reference sequence). V was cut by 5 bases and J by 4 bases, with 14 bases left in between. This CDR3 is built from 14 residues. The CDR3 here is CASSPDDRLYGYTF. The CDR3 DNA reads TGTGCCAGTAGTCCGGACGACAGACTCTATGGCTACACCTTC.

The sample holds a few counts of this clone. This sequence joins TRBV6-4 and TRBJ2-1; 7 nucleotides align to TRBD2. The CDR3 consists of 16 residues. CDR1 is MRHNA, CDR2 SNTAGT, per germline. V dropped 0 bases and J dropped 6; count of bases not matched to a gene: 8. CDR3 sequence (DNA): TGTGCCAGCAGTGACTCAGTGAGCGGGGCGGGCAATGAGCAGTTCTTC. Translation: CASSDSVSGAGNEQFF.

This clone has a single count. The genes are TRBV5-1 and TRBJ1-1; D call uncertain. Germline CDR1 and CDR2: SGHRS and YFSETQ. Between the trimmed V and J ends, which lost 4 bases and 1 base, there was a span of 8 bases. The CDR3 sequence is 13 residues long. Written as DNA, the CDR3 is TGCGCCAGCAGCGGAACAGAGAACACTGAAGCTTTCTTT. This translates into CASSGTENTEAFF.

This chain links TRBV5-6 with TRBJ2-1; TRBD2 aligns across 14 bases. CDR3 length: 15 residues. CDR1 SGHDT and CDR2 YYEEEE come from the germline V gene. V shed 4 bases and J 9 bases; nucleotides not matched to a gene: 6. The CDR3 spells CASSDPGLAGAEQFF. For the CDR3, the DNA is TGTGCCAGCAGCGATCCGGGACTAGCGGGAGCTGAGCAGTTCTTC.

V gene TRBV19 combines with J gene TRBJ2-2, with TRBD1 as a possible D gene (5 bases). Per germline, CDR1 LNHDA and CDR2 SQIVND (reference sequence). The CDR3 spans 14 residues. With 6 bases removed from V and 1 base from J, the gap between germline ends came to 9 bases. This CDR3 reads CASRLGRNTGELFF. The CDR3 DNA reads TGTGCCAGTAGATTGGGGCGGAACACCGGGGAGCTGTTTTTT.

The chain employs TRBV27 and TRBJ1-5; D possibly corresponds to TRBD1 (5 bases). Germline V lookup: CDR1 MNHEY, CDR2 SMNVEV (reference sequence). CDR3 length: 15 amino acids. V was trimmed by 4 bases and J by 0 bases, leaving 10 bases between them. The CDR3 reads CASSWGGNSNQPQHF. In DNA form, the CDR3 reads TGTGCCAGCAGTTGGGGGGGGAATAGCAATCAGCCCCAGCATTTT.

In its sample, this clone was seen once. The genes are TRBV19 and TRBJ2-1, with D perhaps TRBD2 (5 bases). The CDR3 is made up of 15 amino acids. The V and J ends lost 5 bases and 3 bases respectively, with 14 bases between them. In germline, CDR1 is LNHDA, CDR2 SQIVND (reference sequence). This chain's CDR3 is CASSGPVRDYNEQFF. CDR3 DNA sequence: TGTGCCAGTAGTGGCCCCGTCCGGGACTACAATGAGCAGTTCTTC.

This chain connects TRBV19 to TRBJ2-7, with D maybe TRBD2 (6 bases). Germline V lookup: CDR1 LNHDA, CDR2 SQIVND (reference sequence). The V and J ends lost 3 bases and 0 bases respectively, with 9 bases between them. The CDR3 has 14 amino acids. The CDR3 DNA reads as TGTGCCAGTAGTATGCGGGGTACCTCCTACGAGCAGTACTTC. It translates to CASSMRGTSYEQYF.

The chain is built from TRBV5-1 and TRBJ2-3; D remains unclear. Trimming took 0 bases from V and 2 from J, leaving 7 bases between them. The CDR3 has 14 amino acids. From germline, CDR1 is SGHRS and CDR2 YFSETQ. The CDR3 here is CASSLVLYTDTQYF. The CDR3 DNA reads as TGCGCCAGCAGCTTGGTCCTATACACAGATACGCAGTATTTT.

This sequence joins TRBV29-1 and TRBJ1-2, with a tentative D call TRBD1 (6 bases). Trimming took off 4 bases at V and 5 bases at J, with 14 bases between the two ends. CDR1 and CDR2 from the germline V gene are SQVTM and ANQGSEA. The CDR3 has 13 residues. The CDR3 here is CSVGTGSGYGYTF. The CDR3 bases are TGCAGCGTTGGTACAGGGTCAGGATATGGCTACACCTTC. The entire variable domain, with the rest obtained from reference TRBV29-1 and TRBJ1-2, is as follows: SAVISQKPSRDICQRGTSLTIQCQVDSQVTMMFWYRQQPGQSLTLIATANQGSEATYESGFVIDKFPISRPNLTFSTLTVSNMSPEDSSIYLCSVGTGSGYGYTFGSGTRLTVV.

V gene TRBV5-6 combines with J gene TRBJ1-5, with TRBD1 matching 8 bases. The CDR3 runs 16 residues. Germline CDR1 SGHDT, CDR2 YYEEEE. The trim removed 4 bases at V and 1 base at J, leaving 7 bases unmatched. The DNA for the CDR3 is TGTGCCAGCAGCCTACAGGGGGTAGGGAGCAATCAGCCCCAGCATTTT. Translating gives CASSLQGVGSNQPQHF.

The V and J genes are TRBV28 and TRBJ2-7; 9 bases are a match to TRBD1. V trimming: 6 bases; J trimming: 5 bases; junction bases outside the gene matches: 8. The CDR3 runs 14 residues. Germline CDR1 MDHEN, CDR2 SYDVKM. The CDR3 loop reads CASSLNRGLNEQYF. CDR3 sequence (DNA): TGTGCCAGCAGCCTAAACAGGGGGCTGAACGAGCAGTACTTC.